The source of this TCR beta chain is a study of T cells in Graves' hyperthyroidism and ophthalmopathy. Study-wide context: Blood from the periphery was taken at initial diagnosis, before any treatment.

General study findings and limits: Researchers report that a 13 V-J model separated ophthalmopathy from stable hyperthyroidism. Most thyroid clonotypes expanded above 0.001 were also detected in blood.

The V end was cut by 5 bases, the J end by 0 bases, with 14 bases between. CDR1 LNHNV and CDR2 YYDKDF come from the germline V gene (reference sequence). The CDR3 sequence is 15 residues long. PBMCs were collected from an approximately 10 ml volume of fresh peripheral blood. Remarks on this clonotype: Its antigen is unknown. A read error may be the cause here, since a much bigger clone is one base away.

Amplified TCR beta CDR3 regions derived from RNA transcripts. The TCR CDR3 was amplified in a first-round RT-PCR using the HTBI primer set. TCRdb analysed the multiplex PCR reads with MiXCR anew, one entry per CDR3 protein. The repertoire holds approximately 370,000 distinct CDR3 sequences, 17% seen once, with almost 35% in the top ten. The chain links TRBV15 to TRBJ2-7; D is possibly TRBD1 or TRBD2 (6 bases each). Sequenced sample: blood. The TCR was taken from a woman aged 25 to 39 with Graves' hyperthyroidism that later progressed to Graves' ophthalmopathy. In DNA form, the CDR3 reads TGTGCCACCAGCGGGGACACCGGGAGCTCCTACGAGCAGTACTTC. It yields the protein CATSGDTGSSYEQYF.